This T cell receptor beta chain was recorded in a study of blood T cell repertoires in COVID-19 (dated by TCRdb to 2020 to 2021). Broadly, across the study: Samples covering the acute and convalescent phases of COVID-19 were provided by collaborators in the United States, Italy and Spain. The prospective study material was composed of cDNA or gDNA derived from T cells, B-cell-depleted T cells, or PBMCs. Deeply sampled blood TCRbeta repertoires from subjects exposed to, actively infected with, or recovered from COVID-19 were included in the dataset. The repertoires were released in a freely available public database intended as a resource for research on the immune response to SARS-CoV-2. Samples came from the ongoing ImmuneRACE study (first 160 participants) plus 1,254 subjects from 6 global collaborators. A de-identified subject ID, COVID-19 status, age in years and sex were almost always included in the sample metadata. Where available, HLA class I and class II types were taken from metadata supplied by the sample provider and were not determined by assay-based typing.

On this clone: Its antigen remains undetermined. No clone much larger than this one lies a single base away; base qualities are absent.

TCRbeta CDR3 regions were amplified from genomic DNA using the immunoSEQ Assay, a bias-controlled multiplex PCR. In the source study's methods: The number of nucleated cells in each sample was estimated by amplification of reference gene primers within the assay. To quantify the absolute abundance of each unique TCRbeta CDR3 rearrangement, sequence reads were collapsed and filtered. For each sample, productive Simpson clonality was calculated as the square root of Simpson's diversity index over productive rearrangements. What TCRdb holds here is the immuneACCESS table cut down to in-frame rearrangements. Part of the clones is not present; checked against another copy, under half of the missing clones reflect an unresolved V gene, and the others are unexplained. V and J calls and clone size are copied from that table; D and trimming were computed from the DNA. Within this sample are over 50,000 clones, with approximately 84% of them counted one time only. The biggest ten clones account for around 14% of the sample.

The full study reports these points: Clinical and demographic metadata were provided uncurated, with the amount varying by source and participant.

Each collaborating institution followed its own protocols to collect whole blood in K2EDTA tubes. For TCRbeta analysis, collaborator samples were shipped as frozen whole blood, as isolated PBMCs, or as DNA extracted from either sample type. The trim is 0 bases for V and 6 bases for J, with a gap of 7 bases between the germline ends. The CDR3 sequence holds 13 residues, the cysteine and phenylalanine included. Solely the CDR3 DNA is kept, with 39 bases framed from the first base. Via the germline V gene, CDR1 is LGHNA and CDR2 YSLEER. This TCR was sampled from a human donor in a cohort sampled during active COVID-19. The chain was built from TRBV4-3 and TRBJ2-3, with a weak D call of TRBD2 (5 bases match). Sample: peripheral blood. The sequenced DNA: TGCGCCAGCAGCCAAGAATGGAGGGATACGCAGTATTTT. The resulting protein is CASSQEWRDTQYF.